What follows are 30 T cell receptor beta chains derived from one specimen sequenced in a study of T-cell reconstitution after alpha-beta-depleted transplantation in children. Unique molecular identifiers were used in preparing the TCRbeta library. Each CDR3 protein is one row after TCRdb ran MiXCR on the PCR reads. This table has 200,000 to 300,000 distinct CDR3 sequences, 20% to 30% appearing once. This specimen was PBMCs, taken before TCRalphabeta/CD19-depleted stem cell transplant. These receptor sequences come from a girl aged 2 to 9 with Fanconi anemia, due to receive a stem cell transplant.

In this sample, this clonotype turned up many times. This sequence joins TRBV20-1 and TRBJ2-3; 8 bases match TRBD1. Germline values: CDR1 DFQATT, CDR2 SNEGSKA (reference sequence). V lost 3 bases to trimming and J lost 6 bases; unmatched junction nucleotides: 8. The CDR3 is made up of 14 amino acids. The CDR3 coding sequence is TGCAGTGCTAGCCTAGACAGGGGTTGGGATACGCAGTATTTT. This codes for CSASLDRGWDTQYF.

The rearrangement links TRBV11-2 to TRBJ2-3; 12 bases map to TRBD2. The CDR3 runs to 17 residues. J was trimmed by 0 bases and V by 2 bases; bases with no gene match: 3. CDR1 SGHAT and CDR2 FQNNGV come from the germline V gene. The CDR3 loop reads CASSLRGTSGSTDTQYF. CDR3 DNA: TGTGCCAGCAGCTTACGCGGGACTAGCGGGAGCACAGATACGCAGTATTTT.

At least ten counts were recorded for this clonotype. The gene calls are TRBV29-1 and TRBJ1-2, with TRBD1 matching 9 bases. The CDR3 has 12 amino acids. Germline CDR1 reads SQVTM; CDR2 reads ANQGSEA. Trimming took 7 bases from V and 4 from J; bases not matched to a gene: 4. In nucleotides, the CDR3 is TGCAGCGGAACAGGGGGCCGCTATGGCTACACCTTC. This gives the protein CSGTGGRYGYTF.

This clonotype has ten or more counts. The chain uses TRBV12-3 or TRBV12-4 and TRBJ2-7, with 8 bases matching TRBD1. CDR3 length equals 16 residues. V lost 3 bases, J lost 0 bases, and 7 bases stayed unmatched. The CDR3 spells CASSFMTGEASYEQYF. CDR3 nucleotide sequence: TGTGCCAGCAGTTTTATGACAGGGGAGGCCTCCTACGAGCAGTACTTC.

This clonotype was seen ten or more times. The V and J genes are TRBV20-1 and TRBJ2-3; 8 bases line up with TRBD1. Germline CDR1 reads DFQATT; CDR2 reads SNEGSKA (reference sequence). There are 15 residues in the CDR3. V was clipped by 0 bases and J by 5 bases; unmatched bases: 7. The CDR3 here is CSARDQGAQGDTQYF. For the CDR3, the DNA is TGCAGTGCTAGAGACCAGGGGGCCCAGGGAGATACGCAGTATTTT.

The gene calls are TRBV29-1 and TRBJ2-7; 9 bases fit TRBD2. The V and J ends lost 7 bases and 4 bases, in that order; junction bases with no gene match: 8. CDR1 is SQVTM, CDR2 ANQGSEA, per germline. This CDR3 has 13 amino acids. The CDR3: CSAVAGVGYEQYF. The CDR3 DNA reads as TGCAGCGCCGTAGCGGGAGTGGGGTACGAGCAGTACTTC.

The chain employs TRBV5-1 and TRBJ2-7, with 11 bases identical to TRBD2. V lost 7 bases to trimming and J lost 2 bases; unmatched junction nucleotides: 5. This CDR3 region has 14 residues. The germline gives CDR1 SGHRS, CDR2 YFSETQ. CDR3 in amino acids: CASSSGRPPYEQYF. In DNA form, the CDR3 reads TGCGCCAGCTCTAGCGGGAGGCCCCCCTACGAGCAGTACTTC. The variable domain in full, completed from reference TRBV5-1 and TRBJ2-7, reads KAGVTQTPRYLIKTRGQQVTLSCSPISGHRSVSWYQQTPGQGLQFLFEYFSETQRNKGNFPGRFSGRQFSNSRSEMNVSTLELGDSALYLCASSSGRPPYEQYFGPGTRLTVT.

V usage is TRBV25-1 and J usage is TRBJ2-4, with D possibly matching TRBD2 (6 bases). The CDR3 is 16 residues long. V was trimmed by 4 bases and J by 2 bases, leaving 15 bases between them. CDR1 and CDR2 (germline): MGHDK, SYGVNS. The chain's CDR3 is CASSGAPGRTKNIQYF. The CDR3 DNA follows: TGTGCCAGCAGTGGGGCTCCCGGGAGAACCAAAAACATTCAGTACTTC.

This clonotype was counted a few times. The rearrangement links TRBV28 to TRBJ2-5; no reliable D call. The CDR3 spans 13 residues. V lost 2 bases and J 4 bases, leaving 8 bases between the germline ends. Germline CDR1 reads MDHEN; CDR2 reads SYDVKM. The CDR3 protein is CASSLADRETQYF. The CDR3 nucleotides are TGTGCCAGCAGTTTAGCGGACCGAGAGACCCAGTACTTC.

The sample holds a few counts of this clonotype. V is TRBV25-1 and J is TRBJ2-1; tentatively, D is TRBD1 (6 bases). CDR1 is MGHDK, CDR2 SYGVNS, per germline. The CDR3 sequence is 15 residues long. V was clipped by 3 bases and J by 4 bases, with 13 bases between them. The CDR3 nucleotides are TGTGCCAGCAGTGACCGCGGACAGCTTTACAATGAGCAGTTCTTC. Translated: CASSDRGQLYNEQFF.

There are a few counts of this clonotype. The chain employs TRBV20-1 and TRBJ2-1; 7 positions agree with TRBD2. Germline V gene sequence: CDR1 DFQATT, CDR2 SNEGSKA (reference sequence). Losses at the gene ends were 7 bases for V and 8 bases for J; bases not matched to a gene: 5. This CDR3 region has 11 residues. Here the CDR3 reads CSVGLVDEQFF. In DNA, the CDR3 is TGCAGTGTTGGACTAGTTGATGAGCAGTTCTTC.

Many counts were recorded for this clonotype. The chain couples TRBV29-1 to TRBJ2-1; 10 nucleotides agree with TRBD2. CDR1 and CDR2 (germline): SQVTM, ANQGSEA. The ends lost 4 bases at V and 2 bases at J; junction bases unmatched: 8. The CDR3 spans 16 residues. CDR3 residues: CSVGLAGVATYNEQFF. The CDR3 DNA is TGCAGCGTTGGGCTAGCGGGAGTCGCCACCTACAATGAGCAGTTCTTC.

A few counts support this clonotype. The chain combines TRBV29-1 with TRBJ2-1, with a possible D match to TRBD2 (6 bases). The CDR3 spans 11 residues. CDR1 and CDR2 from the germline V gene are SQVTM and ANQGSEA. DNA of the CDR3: TGCAGGGGACTTTTAAACAATGAGCAGTTCTTC. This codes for CRGLLNNEQFF.

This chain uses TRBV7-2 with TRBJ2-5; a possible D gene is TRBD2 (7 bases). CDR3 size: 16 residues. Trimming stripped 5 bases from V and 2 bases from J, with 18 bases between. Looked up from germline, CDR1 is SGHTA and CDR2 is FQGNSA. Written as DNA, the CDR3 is TGTGCCAGCAGCCCAAAGGGGGGACTACAACAAGAGACCCAGTACTTC. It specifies CASSPKGGLQQETQYF.

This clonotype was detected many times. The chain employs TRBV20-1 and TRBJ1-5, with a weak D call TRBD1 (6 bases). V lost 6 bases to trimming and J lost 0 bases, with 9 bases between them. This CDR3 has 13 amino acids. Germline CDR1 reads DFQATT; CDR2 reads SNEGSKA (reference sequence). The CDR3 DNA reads TGCAGTGCCCTACAGGGTAGCAATCAGCCCCAGCATTTT. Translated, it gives CSALQGSNQPQHF.

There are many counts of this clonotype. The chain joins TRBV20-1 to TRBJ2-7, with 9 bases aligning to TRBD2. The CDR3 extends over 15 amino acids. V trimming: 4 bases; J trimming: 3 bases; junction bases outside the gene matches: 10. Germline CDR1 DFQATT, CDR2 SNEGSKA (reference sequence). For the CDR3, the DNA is TGCAGTGCTAAGACCCCCGGGACTAGCTTCTACGAGCAGTACTTC. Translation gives CSAKTPGTSFYEQYF.

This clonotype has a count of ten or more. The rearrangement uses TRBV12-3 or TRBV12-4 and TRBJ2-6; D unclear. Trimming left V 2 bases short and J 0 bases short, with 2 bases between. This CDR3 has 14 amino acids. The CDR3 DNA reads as TGTGCCAGCAGTTTAAGCTCTGGGGCCAACGTCCTGACTTTC. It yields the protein CASSLSSGANVLTF.

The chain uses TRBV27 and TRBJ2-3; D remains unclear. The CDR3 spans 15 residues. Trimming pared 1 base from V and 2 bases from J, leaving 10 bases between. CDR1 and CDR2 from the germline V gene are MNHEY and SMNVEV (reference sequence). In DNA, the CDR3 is TGTGCCAGCAGTTTATGGCAGTCTTTCACAGATACGCAGTATTTT. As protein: CASSLWQSFTDTQYF.

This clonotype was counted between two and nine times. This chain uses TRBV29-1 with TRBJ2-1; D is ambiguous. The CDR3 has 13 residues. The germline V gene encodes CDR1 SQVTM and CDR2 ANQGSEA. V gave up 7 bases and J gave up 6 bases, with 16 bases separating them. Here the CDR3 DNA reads TGCAGCGGGTGCAGAGTGGCTGGCAATGAGCAGTTCTTC. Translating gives CSGCRVAGNEQFF.

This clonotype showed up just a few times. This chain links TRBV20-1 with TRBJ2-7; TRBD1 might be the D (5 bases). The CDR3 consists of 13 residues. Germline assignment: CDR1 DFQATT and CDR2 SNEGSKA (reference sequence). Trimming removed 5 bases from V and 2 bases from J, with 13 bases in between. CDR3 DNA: TGCAGTGCTCTTCGACAGTCCCCCTACGAGCAGTACTTC. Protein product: CSALRQSPYEQYF.

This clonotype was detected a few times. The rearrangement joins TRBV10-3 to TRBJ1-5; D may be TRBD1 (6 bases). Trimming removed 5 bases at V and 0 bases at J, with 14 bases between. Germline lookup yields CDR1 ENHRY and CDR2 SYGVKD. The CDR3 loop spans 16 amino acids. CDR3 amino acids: CAISPSGTSSNQPQHF. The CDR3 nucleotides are TGTGCCATCAGTCCTTCCGGGACAAGTAGCAATCAGCCCCAGCATTTT.

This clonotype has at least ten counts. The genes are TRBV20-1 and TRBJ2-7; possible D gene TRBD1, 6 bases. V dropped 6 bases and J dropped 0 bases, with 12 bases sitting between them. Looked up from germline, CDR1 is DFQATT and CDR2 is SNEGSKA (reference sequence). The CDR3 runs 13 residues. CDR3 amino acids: CSARDTSSYEQYF. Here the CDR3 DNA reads TGCAGTGCCCGGGACACAAGCTCCTACGAGCAGTACTTC.

The CDR3 reads CASRSRSETFQETQYF. The DNA for the CDR3 is TGTGCCAGCAGGTCGAGGTCTGAGACTTTCCAAGAGACCCAGTACTTC. The rearrangement joins TRBV28 to TRBJ2-5; the D is unclear. CDR3 length: 16 amino acids. Germline lookup yields CDR1 MDHEN and CDR2 SYDVKM. The V end lost 6 bases, the J end lost 1 base, and 18 bases lay between the germline ends.

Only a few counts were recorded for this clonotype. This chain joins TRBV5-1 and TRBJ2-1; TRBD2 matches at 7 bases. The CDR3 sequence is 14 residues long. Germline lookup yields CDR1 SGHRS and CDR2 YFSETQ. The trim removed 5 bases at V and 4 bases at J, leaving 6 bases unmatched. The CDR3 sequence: CASRLAGAYNEQFF. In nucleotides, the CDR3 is TGCGCCAGCAGATTAGCGGGCGCTTACAATGAGCAGTTCTTC.

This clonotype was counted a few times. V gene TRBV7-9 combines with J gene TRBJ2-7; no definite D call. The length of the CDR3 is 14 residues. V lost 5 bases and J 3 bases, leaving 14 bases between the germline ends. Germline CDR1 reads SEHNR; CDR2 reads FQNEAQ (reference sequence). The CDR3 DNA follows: TGTGCCAGCAGCGACGAGCTGGGTCTCTACGAGCAGTACTTC. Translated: CASSDELGLYEQYF. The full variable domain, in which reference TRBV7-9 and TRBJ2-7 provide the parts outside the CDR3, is DTGVSQNPRHKITKRGQNVTFRCDPISEHNRLYWYRQTLGQGPEFLTYFQNEAQLEKSRLLSDRFSAERPKGSFSTLEIQRTEQGDSAMYLCASSDELGLYEQYFGPGTRLTVT.

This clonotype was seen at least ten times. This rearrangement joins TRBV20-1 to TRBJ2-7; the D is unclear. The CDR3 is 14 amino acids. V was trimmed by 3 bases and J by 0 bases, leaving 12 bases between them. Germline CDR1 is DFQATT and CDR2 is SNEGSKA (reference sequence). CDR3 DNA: TGCAGTGCTAGTTTGCCCTCTCGCTCCTACGAGCAGTACTTC. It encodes CSASLPSRSYEQYF.

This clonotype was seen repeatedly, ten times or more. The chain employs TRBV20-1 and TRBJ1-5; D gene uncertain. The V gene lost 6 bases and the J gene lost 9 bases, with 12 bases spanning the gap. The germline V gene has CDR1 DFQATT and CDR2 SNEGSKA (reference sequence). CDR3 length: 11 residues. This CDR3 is CSASVSGPQHF. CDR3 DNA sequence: TGCAGTGCCTCCGTTAGCGGGCCCCAGCATTTT.

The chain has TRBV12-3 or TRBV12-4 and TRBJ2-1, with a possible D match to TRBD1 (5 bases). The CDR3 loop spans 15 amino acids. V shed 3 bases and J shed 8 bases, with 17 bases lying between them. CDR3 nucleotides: TGTGCCAGCAGTTTCCCGACAGCGCGTGGTGATGAGCAGTTCTTC. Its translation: CASSFPTARGDEQFF.

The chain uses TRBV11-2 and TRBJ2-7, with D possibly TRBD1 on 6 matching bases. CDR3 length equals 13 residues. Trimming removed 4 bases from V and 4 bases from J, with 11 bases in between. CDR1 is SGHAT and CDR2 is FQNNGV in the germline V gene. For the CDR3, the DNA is TGTGCCAGCAGCTCTCTCGACAGGTACGAGCAGTACTTC. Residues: CASSSLDRYEQYF.

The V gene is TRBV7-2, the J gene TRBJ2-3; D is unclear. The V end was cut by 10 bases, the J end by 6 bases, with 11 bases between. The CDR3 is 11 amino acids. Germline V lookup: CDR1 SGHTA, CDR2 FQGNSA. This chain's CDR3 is CATQPSDTQYF. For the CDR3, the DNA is TGTGCCACCCAACCATCGGATACGCAGTATTTT.